Presented here are 3 T cell receptor beta chains from one specimen sequenced in a study of healthy donors' naive CD4 and CD8 T cells. TCR libraries were built from 400 to 650 ng of total RNA by linear amplification. From the reads, TCRdb called clonotypes with MiXCR, one entry per CDR3 protein. In the table there are 150,000 to 200,000 distinct CDR3 sequences, 65% to 75% of which are singletons. The sequencing input was naive CD4+ and CD8+ T cells sorted from blood, pooled from several donors. The receptors derive from a pool of human donors in good health; the sample pools cells from several healthy donors.

CDR3 nucleotide sequence: TGTGCCAGCAGTGTCCAGGCGATAGACACTGAAGCTTTCTTT. Residues: CASSVQAIDTEAFF. The genes are TRBV2 and TRBJ1-1; D uncertain. The germline V gene encodes CDR1 SNHLY and CDR2 FYNNEI. CDR3 length: 14 residues. The V end was cut by 4 bases, the J end by 3 bases, with 12 bases between.

The CDR3, as DNA: TGTGCCAGCTCCAACGTTGGCTACGAGCAGTACTTC. Its translation is CASSNVGYEQYF. The chain employs TRBV27 and TRBJ2-7, with unresolved D. This CDR3 is built from 12 residues. CDR1 and CDR2 (germline): MNHEY, SMNVEV (reference sequence). The V gene lost 8 bases and the J gene lost 3 bases, with 11 bases spanning the gap.

This chain links TRBV4-1 with TRBJ2-2; D is perhaps TRBD2 (6 bases). The germline gives CDR1 MGHRA, CDR2 YSYEKL. The length of the CDR3 is 16 residues. V dropped 7 bases and J dropped 2 bases, with 17 bases sitting between them. CDR3 sequence (DNA): TGCGCCAGCACCTCCTCGCGGGGTTCAAACACCGGGGAGCTGTTTTTT. Protein: CASTSSRGSNTGELFF.